This entry describes one TCR beta chain. Only in-frame clones appear in the TCRdb table, and some are missing; sequencing was by immunoSEQ multiplex PCR. The profile covers 150,000 to 160,000 clones, with under 90% appearing a single time and roughly 0.52% taken by the ten largest. The data derive from a study of blood T cell repertoires in COVID-19. Study context: Samples taken during acute and convalescent COVID-19 were collected in the United States, Italy and Spain.

Germline CDR1 and CDR2: LNHNV and YYDKDF (reference sequence). The CDR3 extends over 14 amino acids. The V end lost 3 bases, the J end lost 2 bases, and 10 bases lay between the germline ends. This chain uses TRBV15 with TRBJ1-2, with D hard to call. Sequencing used peripheral blood. This receptor was obtained from a man in his 60s with acute or convalescent COVID-19. The CDR3 sequence is CATSSGIFNYGYTF. The CDR3 DNA follows: TGTGCCACCAGCAGTGGCATCTTCAACTATGGCTACACCTTC.